The sequence of this TCR beta chain was determined in a study of blood T cell repertoires in COVID-19. Looking at the study overall: There were acute and convalescent COVID-19 samples, and they came from the United States, Italy and Spain.

The data were produced by immunoSEQ multiplex PCR, yet TCRdb's version contains in-frame clones alone and is incomplete. Of about 14,000 clones in the sample, around nine tenths were seen once. The V end lost 6 bases, the J end lost 1 base, and 10 bases lay between the germline ends. This CDR3 contains 14 residues. Looked up from germline, CDR1 is MNHEY and CDR2 is SVGAGI. This TCR came from a human donor with active COVID-19. The donor label of this sample is uncertain. This chain links TRBV6-5 with TRBJ1-5; possible D gene TRBD1, 6 bases. Sequenced sample: peripheral blood. The CDR3 DNA is TGTGCCAGCAGAATAGGGGGAAGCAATCAGCCCCAGCATTTT. Amino acid sequence: CASRIGGSNQPQHF.